Presented here are 25 T cell receptor beta chains from one specimen sequenced in a study of cytomegalovirus exposure and HLA in healthy donors (dated by TCRdb to about 2017). Library creation used the immunoSEQ multiplex PCR assay. Imported from immuneACCESS, the table was reduced by TCRdb to in-frame sequences with V and J called. These copies leave out some clones; in studies compared against another copy, an unresolved V gene accounts for under half, and the cause of the remainder is not known. The sample yields some 310,000 clones; 88% were counted once. The ten largest clones represent roughly 0.96% of the sample. The sample was PBMCs. The receptors were sampled from a man aged 30 to 39 in good health and CMV-seronegative.

The V gene is TRBV4-2, the J gene TRBJ1-1; no clear D. Germline V lookup: CDR1 LGHNA, CDR2 YNFKEQ. CDR3 length: 14 residues. V was clipped by 3 bases and J by 0 bases, with 8 bases between them. CDR3: CASSHTQVNTEAFF. CDR3 DNA: TGTGCCAGCAGCCACACTCAGGTGAACACTGAAGCTTTCTTT.

The chain is built from TRBV19 and TRBJ2-7; 11 bases match TRBD1. The length of the CDR3 is 16 residues. Looked up from germline, CDR1 is LNHDA and CDR2 is SQIVND (reference sequence). Unmatched junction bases numbered 7, after V lost 4 bases and J lost 2 bases. The CDR3 protein is CASSTPGQGEPYEQYF. The CDR3 DNA follows: TGTGCCAGTAGTACCCCGGGACAGGGGGAACCCTACGAGCAGTACTTC.

The CDR3 DNA follows: TGCAGCGTGCCCACCTTCGGACAGGGCACTGGCTATGGCTACACCTTC. This translates into CSVPTFGQGTGYGYTF. The V gene is TRBV29-1, the J gene TRBJ1-2; the match to TRBD1 covers 8 bases. The CDR3 totals 16 residues. The ends lost 6 bases at V and 4 bases at J; junction bases unmatched: 16. Germline values: CDR1 SQVTM, CDR2 ANQGSEA. Supplemented by reference TRBV29-1 and TRBJ1-2, the full variable domain reads SAVISQKPSRDICQRGTSLTIQCQVDSQVTMMFWYRQQPGQSLTLIATANQGSEATYESGFVIDKFPISRPNLTFSTLTVSNMSPEDSSIYLCSVPTFGQGTGYGYTFGSGTRLTVV.

The rearrangement uses TRBV6-5 and TRBJ1-1; D not certain. The CDR3 is 12 amino acids. V dropped 5 bases and J dropped 4 bases, with 8 bases sitting between them. In germline, CDR1 is MNHEY, CDR2 SVGAGI. The CDR3 bases are TGTGCCAGCAGTCGGTTAACCACTGAAGCTTTCTTT. It is translated as CASSRLTTEAFF.

The chain links TRBV7-9 to TRBJ1-3; D is unresolved. The V end lost 2 bases, the J end lost 0 bases, and 8 bases lay between the germline ends. The length of the CDR3 is 15 residues. Looked up from germline, CDR1 is SEHNR and CDR2 is FQNEAQ (reference sequence). This CDR3 is CASSLLQFSGNTIYF. DNA for the CDR3: TGTGCCAGCAGCTTACTTCAGTTCTCTGGAAACACCATATATTTT.

This sequence joins TRBV10-1 and TRBJ1-2; D is unclear. Trimming left V 7 bases short and J 4 bases short, with 22 bases between. Germline lookup yields CDR1 WNHNN and CDR2 SYGVQD (reference sequence). This CDR3 is built from 16 residues. The CDR3 region has the DNA TGCGCCAGCAATCACTGTGCATCTCGGGGAATCTATGGCTACACCTTC. Protein sequence: CASNHCASRGIYGYTF.

V gene TRBV19 combines with J gene TRBJ2-7; possibly TRBD2 for D (7 bases). The CDR3 is 15 amino acids. Germline V gene lookup returns CDR1 LNHDA and CDR2 SQIVND (reference sequence). V shed 1 base and J shed 6 bases, with 16 bases lying between them. Written as DNA, the CDR3 is TGTGCCAGTAGTATAGTCGGGGGGCAAGGTGGCGAGCAGTACTTC. This encodes CASSIVGGQGGEQYF.

The chain recombines TRBV5-1 with TRBJ1-2, with TRBD1 matching 7 bases. Germline V gene data show CDR1 as SGHRS and CDR2 as YFSETQ. This CDR3 contains 15 residues. Losses at the gene ends were 3 bases for V and 3 bases for J; bases not matched to a gene: 8. The CDR3 DNA reads TGCGCCAGCAGCTGGGGACAGCCAAGGGACTATGGCTACACCTTC. It is translated as CASSWGQPRDYGYTF. Variable domain in full (rest from reference TRBV5-1 and TRBJ1-2): KAGVTQTPRYLIKTRGQQVTLSCSPISGHRSVSWYQQTPGQGLQFLFEYFSETQRNKGNFPGRFSGRQFSNSRSEMNVSTLELGDSALYLCASSWGQPRDYGYTFGSGTRLTVV.

J is TRBJ2-3 and V is TRBV6-4; 9 positions agree with TRBD1. CDR1 is MRHNA and CDR2 is SNTAGT in the germline V gene. Trimming removed 6 bases from V and 4 bases from J; junction bases left unmatched: 2. CDR3 size: 13 residues. For the CDR3, the DNA is TGTGCCAGCAGCCGGGACAGGGCAGATACGCAGTATTTT. This translates into CASSRDRADTQYF.

This sequence joins TRBV7-2 and TRBJ2-7; TRBD2 matches 11 bases. Losses at the gene ends were 0 bases for V and 5 bases for J; bases not matched to a gene: 12. The germline V gene has CDR1 SGHTA and CDR2 FQGNSA. The CDR3 is 18 residues long. CDR3 residues: CASSLAGSGGARYHEQYF. The DNA for the CDR3 is TGTGCCAGCAGCTTAGCCGGTAGCGGGGGGGCCCGGTACCACGAGCAGTACTTC.

The chain links TRBV7-9 to TRBJ1-1; D ambiguous. The germline V and J ends were trimmed by 5 bases and 1 base, with 14 bases remaining between them. Per the germline V gene, CDR1 is SEHNR and CDR2 is FQNEAQ (reference sequence). The CDR3 length is 15 residues. The CDR3 here is CASSLHDGWNTEAFF. In DNA, the CDR3 is TGTGCCAGCAGCCTACACGACGGGTGGAACACTGAAGCTTTCTTT.

The genes are TRBV6-6 and TRBJ2-3; D is undetermined. Germline CDR1 is MNHNY and CDR2 is SVGAGI (reference sequence). The CDR3 is 13 residues long. Trimming removed 6 bases from V and 0 bases from J, with 7 bases in between. CDR3 residues: CASRKESTDTQYF. The CDR3 DNA is TGTGCCAGCAGGAAGGAGAGCACAGATACGCAGTATTTT.

The V call is TRBV7-8, the J call TRBJ2-7; perhaps TRBD2 as D (7 bases). Trimming shortened V by 3 bases and J by 3 bases, and 15 bases separated the two germline ends. This CDR3 is 15 amino acids long. The germline CDR1 and CDR2 sequences are SGHVS and FQNEAQ. The CDR3 bases are TGTGCCAGCAGCTTCAGGGGAGGGTTACTCTACGAGCAGTACTTC. It specifies CASSFRGGLLYEQYF.

This clone was seen only once. The chain is built from TRBV7-8 and TRBJ1-1; TRBD1 matches 7 bases. CDR1 and CDR2 from the germline V gene are SGHVS and FQNEAQ. CDR3 length: 15 residues. V trimming: 2 bases; J trimming: 4 bases; junction bases outside the gene matches: 7. CDR3 sequence: CASSLRGQVSTEAFF. CDR3 nucleotide sequence: TGTGCCAGCAGCTTACGAGGACAGGTCAGCACTGAAGCTTTCTTT. Using reference TRBV7-8 and TRBJ1-1 for the parts outside the CDR3, the full variable domain is GAGVSQSPRYKVAKRGQDVALRCDPISGHVSLFWYQQALGQGPEFLTYFQNEAQLDKSGLPSDRFFAERPEGSVSTLKIQRTQQEDSAVYLCASSLRGQVSTEAFFGQGTRLTVV.

The chain couples TRBV2 to TRBJ2-5; 7 nucleotides agree with TRBD1. Germline values: CDR1 SNHLY, CDR2 FYNNEI. This CDR3 spans 14 amino acids. Trimming took 4 bases from V and 1 from J; bases not matched to a gene: 3. This chain's CDR3 is CASSVDRAQETQYF. CDR3 in DNA: TGTGCCAGCAGTGTCGACAGGGCCCAAGAGACCCAGTACTTC. Combining the CDR3 with reference TRBV2 and TRBJ2-5 gives the whole variable domain EPEVTQTPSHQVTQMGQEVILRCVPISNHLYFYWYRQILGQKVEFLVSFYNNEISEKSEIFDDQFSVERPDGSNFTLKIRSTKLEDSAMYFCASSVDRAQETQYFGPGTRLLVL.

The J gene is TRBJ1-6, the V gene TRBV5-1; TRBD1 might be the D (5 bases). V was trimmed by 0 bases and J by 9 bases, leaving 13 bases between them. Germline V CDR1 and CDR2: SGHRS, YFSETQ. The CDR3 runs to 15 residues. CDR3 nucleotides: TGCGCCAGCAGCTTGGACGTGTTCGGGGGTTCACCCCTCCACTTT. Its translation: CASSLDVFGGSPLHF.

The V and J genes are TRBV6-6 and TRBJ1-6; no clear D gene. V lost 6 bases to trimming and J lost 8 bases, with 11 bases between them. This CDR3 region has 13 residues. CDR1 is MNHNY and CDR2 is SVGAGI in the germline V gene (reference sequence). The CDR3 reads CASRALNDSPLHF. The CDR3 DNA sequence: TGTGCCAGCAGGGCTCTTAATGATTCACCCCTCCACTTT.

The chain joins TRBV5-6 to TRBJ1-3, with D uncertain. The V and J ends lost 4 bases and 2 bases respectively, with 10 bases between them. The CDR3 contains 14 residues. Germline CDR1 reads SGHDT; CDR2 reads YYEEEE. CDR3: CASSLYRAGNTIYF. CDR3 sequence (DNA): TGTGCCAGCAGCCTTTATCGCGCTGGAAACACCATATATTTT.

The chain carries TRBV7-6 and TRBJ1-3; the D is unclear. This CDR3 spans 16 amino acids. V was shortened by 4 bases and J by 0 bases, with 13 bases between the two germline ends. Germline CDR1 reads SGHVS; CDR2 reads FNYEAQ. The CDR3 spells CASSSPTTRSGNTIYF. The CDR3 coding sequence is TGTGCCAGCAGCTCTCCGACGACACGCTCTGGAAACACCATATATTTT.

The chain uses TRBV28 and TRBJ1-4, with TRBD1 matching 11 bases. Germline lookup yields CDR1 MDHEN and CDR2 SYDVKM. The trim removed 8 bases at V and 7 bases at J, leaving 3 bases unmatched. The CDR3 runs 13 residues. The CDR3 region is CASLGQGGEKLFF. The CDR3, as DNA: TGTGCCAGCTTGGGACAGGGGGGTGAAAAACTGTTTTTT.

The V gene is TRBV5-1, the J gene TRBJ2-7; 8 positions agree with TRBD1. J was trimmed by 2 bases and V by 4 bases; bases with no gene match: 8. Germline V CDR1 and CDR2: SGHRS, YFSETQ. The CDR3 spans 15 residues. The CDR3 DNA sequence: TGCGCCAGCAGCAGCAACAGGGGGTCCGCCTACGAGCAGTACTTC. It yields the protein CASSSNRGSAYEQYF. The complete variable domain, with remaining parts taken from reference TRBV5-1 and TRBJ2-7, reads KAGVTQTPRYLIKTRGQQVTLSCSPISGHRSVSWYQQTPGQGLQFLFEYFSETQRNKGNFPGRFSGRQFSNSRSEMNVSTLELGDSALYLCASSSNRGSAYEQYFGPGTRLTVT.

The chain couples TRBV6-6 to TRBJ2-7; 9 bases are a match to TRBD1. Germline V gives CDR1 MNHNY, CDR2 SVGAGI (reference sequence). Germline trimming cut 2 bases from V and 2 bases from J; bases unmatched to any gene: 7. The CDR3 consists of 16 residues. Here the CDR3 reads CASSYSRDRATYEQYF. The CDR3 DNA is TGTGCCAGCAGTTACAGCCGGGACAGGGCCACCTACGAGCAGTACTTC.

The chain recombines TRBV18 with TRBJ1-2; 7 positions match TRBD1. Germline CDR1 reads KGHSH; CDR2 reads LQKENI. The J segment lost 0 bases and the V segment lost 3 bases, leaving 7 bases of the junction unmatched. The CDR3 runs to 16 residues. For the CDR3, the DNA is TGTGCCAGCTCACCCGGGGACAGCACCTCTAACTATGGCTACACCTTC. It specifies CASSPGDSTSNYGYTF. Based on the CDR3 plus reference TRBV18 and TRBJ1-2, the full variable domain is NAGVMQNPRHLVRRRGQEARLRCSPMKGHSHVYWYRQLPEEGLKFMVYLQKENIIDESGMPKERFSAEFPKEGPSILRIQQVVRGDSAAYFCASSPGDSTSNYGYTFGSGTRLTVV.

The chain combines TRBV11-3 with TRBJ2-7; TRBD1 is a possible D gene (6 bases). The germline V gene has CDR1 SGHNT and CDR2 YENEEA. V lost 5 bases and J 5 bases, leaving 13 bases between the germline ends. This CDR3 has 13 amino acids. In nucleotides, the CDR3 is TGTGCCAGCAGCCCACAGGGCAGGGACGAGCAGTACTTC. Its translation: CASSPQGRDEQYF. Supplemented by reference TRBV11-3 and TRBJ2-7, the full variable domain reads EAGVVQSPRYKIIEKKQPVAFWCNPISGHNTLYWYLQNLGQGPELLIRYENEEAVDDSQLPKDRFSAERLKGVDSTLKIQPAELGDSAVYLCASSPQGRDEQYFGPGTRLTVT.

The count of this clone is one. The chain recombines TRBV7-2 with TRBJ1-2; TRBD1 agrees at 9 bases. Germline V gene data show CDR1 as SGHTA and CDR2 as FQGNSA. The length of the CDR3 is 15 residues. Germline trimming cut 0 bases from V and 8 bases from J; bases unmatched to any gene: 7. The CDR3 loop reads CASSLATQGALGYTF. CDR3 coding DNA: TGTGCCAGCAGCTTAGCCACACAGGGGGCTTTGGGCTACACCTTC.